The clone carrying this TCR beta chain was seen a few times. Germline lookup yields CDR1 SGHNT and CDR2 YYREEE (reference sequence). The ends lost 1 base at V and 5 bases at J; junction bases unmatched: 10. There are 16 residues in the CDR3. The sample belongs to a study of molecular identifiers for immune sequencing clone quantification. With listed TCR primers and previously described methods, bulk TCR libraries were prepared. TCRdb re-analysed the PCR reads in MiXCR, keeping a single row per CDR3 protein. The data show approximately 550,000 distinct CDR3 sequences, roughly 23% seen once. This TCR was sampled from a human donor in good health. Some libraries in this study had Jurkat cell RNA spiked in. V and J are TRBV5-4 and TRBJ2-5; 8 bases fit TRBD2. The sample consisted of naive CD8+ T cells from blood, with Jurkat cell RNA spiked in. Subset described: FACS-sorted CD8+CD4-CCR7+CD45RA+ naive T cells. The CDR3 region is CASSLWTGGNSETQYF. CDR3 bases: TGTGCCAGCAGCTTGTGGACGGGAGGGAACTCCGAGACCCAGTACTTC.